The rows below give T cell receptor beta chains drawn from one sample of a study of identical twins. Via MiXCR, TCRdb re-called the 5' RACE reads, giving one row per CDR3 protein. The sample consists of under 500,000 distinct CDR3 sequences, around 15% of them appearing once. These data are also associated with another study on yellow fever vaccine responses in identical twins.

Source material: CD4+ T cells sorted from blood. The receptors come from a woman younger than 30 in good health. The CDR3 runs from the conserved cysteine through the conserved F or W. Each record gives: V gene, clone size, J gene, D gene, CDR3 DNA, CDR3 protein. A D gene is named only where the DNA matches it firmly. Size is omitted from some rows. Given values are once, few, many or a class for expanded clones.

TRBV27	NA	TRBJ2-5	NA	TGTGCCAGCAAAGGGCTAAGGGTCCAAGAGACCCAGTACTTC	CASKGLRVQETQYF
TRBV5-4	few	TRBJ2-1	NA	TGTGCCAGCAGCGTATTGGACCACCACAATGAGCAGTTCTTC	CASSVLDHHNEQFF
TRBV14	few	TRBJ2-5	NA	TGTGCCAGCAGCCAAGCCTCAGAGACCCAGTACTTC	CASSQASETQYF
TRBV6-4	NA	TRBJ1-1	NA	TGTGCCAGCAGTGAACAGGCTAACACTGAAGCTTTCTTT	CASSEQANTEAFF
TRBV20-1	NA	TRBJ2-3	NA	TGCAGTGCTAGAGACGGCGCCCTGGCTTCTAGCACAGATACGCAGTATTTT	CSARDGALASSTDTQYF
TRBV5-6	many	TRBJ2-1	TRBD2	TGTGCCAGCAGCCTCGGACTAGCGGGACTATACAATGAGCAGTTCTTC	CASSLGLAGLYNEQFF
TRBV11-1	NA	TRBJ2-2	TRBD2	TGTGCCAGCAGCTTGGGACTAGCGGGGGGGCCTTACACCGGGGAGCTGTTTTTT	CASSLGLAGGPYTGELFF
TRBV7-9	many	TRBJ2-7	NA	TGTGCCAGCAGCCGGGACGGACCCTACGAGCAGTACTTC	CASSRDGPYEQYF
TRBV4-3	many	TRBJ2-7	NA	TGCGCCAGCAGCCAAGATCCTTATAACCCCAGGGAATCCTACGAGCAGTACTTC	CASSQDPYNPRESYEQYF
TRBV28	few	TRBJ2-7	TRBD2	TGTGCCAGCAGGGCGGGAGGCGGGCTCTACGAGCAGTACTTC	CASRAGGGLYEQYF
TRBV11-3	few	TRBJ2-3	NA	TGTGCCAGCAGCCGGCAGGGAATCTCTACGCAGTATTTT	CASSRQGISTQYF
TRBV7-9	few	TRBJ2-7	NA	TGTGCCAGCAGCTTAGCAGGGACCTCCGCCAACGAGCAGTACTTC	CASSLAGTSANEQYF
TRBV6-5	NA	TRBJ2-7	NA	TGTGCCAGCAGTTACTCGATCCTGACAGGCGGCGAGCAGTACTTC	CASSYSILTGGEQYF
TRBV7-2	NA	TRBJ2-1	TRBD2	TGTGCCAGCAGCTTATGGGGCAAGCGGGAGTTGGATGAGCAGTTCTTC	CASSLWGKRELDEQFF
TRBV5-1	NA	TRBJ2-3	NA	TGCGCCAGCAGCATTCAGGGGCCGCCTTTGGTCACAGATACGCAGTATTTT	CASSIQGPPLVTDTQYF
TRBV4-2	many	TRBJ2-1	NA	TGTGCCACCTCCGACTCGAGCTCCTACAATGAGCAGTTCTTC	CATSDSSSYNEQFF